This T cell receptor beta chain was identified during a study of T cell responses to AZD1222 COVID-19 vaccine. In its sample, this clone was seen once. Its antigen is as yet unknown. The CDR3 covers 13 residues. CDR1 is MNHEY and CDR2 is SVGAGI in the germline V gene. Trimming cost V 7 bases and J 8 bases; bases outside gene matches: 8. Data came from immunoSEQ multiplex PCR; TCRdb stores just in-frame clones and leaves some out. The profile shows approximately 170,000 clones, around 90% of them singletons. General observations from the study: Of the AZD1222 recipients, only 5 or 6 were seropositive at baseline. Across spike, vaccine-associated CD4 TCRs were found, dominant at 160-218 and 743-854.

The sample was peripheral blood, taken 28 days after the second AZD1222 dose. J is TRBJ1-5 and V is TRBV6-5; TRBD1 matches at 7 bases. This receptor was identified in an adult who received the AZD1222 COVID-19 vaccine. DNA of the CDR3: TGTGCCAGCAAAACCGGGACAGAAGAGCCCCAGCATTTT. Protein sequence: CASKTGTEEPQHF.